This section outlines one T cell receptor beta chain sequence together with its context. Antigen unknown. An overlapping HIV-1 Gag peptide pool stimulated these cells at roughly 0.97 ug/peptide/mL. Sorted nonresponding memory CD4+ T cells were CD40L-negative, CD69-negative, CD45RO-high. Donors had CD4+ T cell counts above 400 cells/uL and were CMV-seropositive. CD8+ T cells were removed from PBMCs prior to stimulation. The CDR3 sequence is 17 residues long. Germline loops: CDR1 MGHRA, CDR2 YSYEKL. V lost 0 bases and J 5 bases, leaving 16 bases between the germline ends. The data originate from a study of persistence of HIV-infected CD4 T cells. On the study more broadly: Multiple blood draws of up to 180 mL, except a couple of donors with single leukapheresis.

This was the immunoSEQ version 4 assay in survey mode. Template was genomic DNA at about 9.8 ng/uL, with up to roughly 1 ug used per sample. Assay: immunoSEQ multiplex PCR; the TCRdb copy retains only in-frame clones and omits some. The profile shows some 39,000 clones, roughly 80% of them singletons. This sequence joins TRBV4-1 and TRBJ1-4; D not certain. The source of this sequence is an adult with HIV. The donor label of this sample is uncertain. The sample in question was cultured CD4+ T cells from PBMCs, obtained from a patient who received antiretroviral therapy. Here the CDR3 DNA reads TGCGCCAGCAGCCAAGATCCGGCCGTTAATGGAAATGAAAAACTGTTTTTT. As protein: CASSQDPAVNGNEKLFF.